Below, 4 T cell receptor beta chains from the same sample are listed, as sequenced in a study of shared clonotypes between healthy human individuals. Method: immunoSEQ multiplex PCR; TCRdb's copy keeps in-frame clones and lacks some. Of about 1,500,000 clones listed, roughly 95% were seen once; the top ten hold approximately 1%. The sample taken for sequencing was naive CD4+ T cells sorted from blood. Subset of the sample: CD45RA+ positively selected. The receptors shown here come from a man between 25 and 39 years old in good health.

CDR3 coding DNA: TGTGCCACCAGGGCGGGAGATACCTACAATGAGCAGTTCTTC. Residues: CATRAGDTYNEQFF. The chain recombines TRBV15 with TRBJ2-1; 7 nucleotides agree with TRBD2. This CDR3 has 14 residues. Per the germline V gene, CDR1 is LNHNV and CDR2 is YYDKDF (reference sequence). Trimming cost V 6 bases and J 2 bases; bases outside gene matches: 4. The whole variable domain, remainder taken from reference TRBV15 and TRBJ2-1, is DAMVIQNPRYQVTQFGKPVTLSCSQTLNHNVMYWYQQKSSQAPKLLFHYYDKDFNNEADTPDNFQSRRPNTSFCFLDIRSPGLGDTAMYLCATRAGDTYNEQFFGPGTRLTVL.

The rearrangement uses TRBV7-2 and TRBJ2-4; 7 nucleotides align to TRBD1. The CDR3 consists of 12 residues. V lost 4 bases to trimming and J lost 8 bases; unmatched junction nucleotides: 2. From germline, CDR1 is SGHTA and CDR2 FQGNSA. The chain's CDR3 is CASSYRGDIQYF. CDR3 nucleotides: TGTGCCAGCAGCTACAGGGGCGACATTCAGTACTTC.

The rearrangement uses TRBV18 and TRBJ1-4; D unclear. This CDR3 region has 17 residues. Germline V lookup: CDR1 KGHSH, CDR2 LQKENI. The ends were cut back, 3 bases at V and 0 bases at J, with 14 bases in the middle. The CDR3 loop reads CASSPAFSLATNEKLFF. CDR3 nucleotide sequence: TGTGCCAGCTCACCCGCTTTTTCCCTTGCAACTAATGAAAAACTGTTTTTT.

The genes are TRBV7-8 and TRBJ2-3, with D unclear. Trimming shortened V by 4 bases and J by 7 bases, and 12 bases separated the two germline ends. The CDR3 contains 13 residues. Germline values: CDR1 SGHVS, CDR2 FQNEAQ. CDR3 nucleotide sequence: TGTGCCAGCAGCTCACCCCTAGTAAATACGCAGTATTTT. This codes for CASSSPLVNTQYF.